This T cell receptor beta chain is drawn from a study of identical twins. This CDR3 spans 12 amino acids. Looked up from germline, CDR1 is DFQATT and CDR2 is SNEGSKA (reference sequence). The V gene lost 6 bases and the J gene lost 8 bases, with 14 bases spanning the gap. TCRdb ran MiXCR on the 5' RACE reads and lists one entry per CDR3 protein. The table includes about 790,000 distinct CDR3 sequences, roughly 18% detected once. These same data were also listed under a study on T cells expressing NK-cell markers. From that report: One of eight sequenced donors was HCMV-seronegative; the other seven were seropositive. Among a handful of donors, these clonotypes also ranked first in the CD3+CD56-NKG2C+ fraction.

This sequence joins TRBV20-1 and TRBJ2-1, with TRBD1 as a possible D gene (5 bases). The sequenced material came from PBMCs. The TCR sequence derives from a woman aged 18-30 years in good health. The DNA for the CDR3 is TGCAGTGCCAAGACAGATCTCGATGAGCAGTTCTTC. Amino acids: CSAKTDLDEQFF.